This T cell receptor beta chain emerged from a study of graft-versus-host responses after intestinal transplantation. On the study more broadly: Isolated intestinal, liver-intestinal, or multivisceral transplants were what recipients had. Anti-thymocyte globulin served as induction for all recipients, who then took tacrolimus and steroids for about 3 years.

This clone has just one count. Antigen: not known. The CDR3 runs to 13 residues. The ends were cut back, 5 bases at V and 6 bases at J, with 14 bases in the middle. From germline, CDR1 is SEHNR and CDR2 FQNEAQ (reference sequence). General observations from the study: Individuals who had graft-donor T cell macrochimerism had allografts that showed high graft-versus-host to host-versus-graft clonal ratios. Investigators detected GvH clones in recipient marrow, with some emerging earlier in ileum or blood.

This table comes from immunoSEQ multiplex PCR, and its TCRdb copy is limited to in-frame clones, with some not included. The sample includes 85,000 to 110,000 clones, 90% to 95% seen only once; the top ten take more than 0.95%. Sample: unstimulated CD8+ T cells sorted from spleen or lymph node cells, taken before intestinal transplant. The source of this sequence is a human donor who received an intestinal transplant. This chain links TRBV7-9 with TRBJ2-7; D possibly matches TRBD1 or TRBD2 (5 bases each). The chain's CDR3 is CASSKGTTTEQYF. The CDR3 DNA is TGTGCCAGCAGCAAGGGGACCACTACCGAGCAGTACTTC.